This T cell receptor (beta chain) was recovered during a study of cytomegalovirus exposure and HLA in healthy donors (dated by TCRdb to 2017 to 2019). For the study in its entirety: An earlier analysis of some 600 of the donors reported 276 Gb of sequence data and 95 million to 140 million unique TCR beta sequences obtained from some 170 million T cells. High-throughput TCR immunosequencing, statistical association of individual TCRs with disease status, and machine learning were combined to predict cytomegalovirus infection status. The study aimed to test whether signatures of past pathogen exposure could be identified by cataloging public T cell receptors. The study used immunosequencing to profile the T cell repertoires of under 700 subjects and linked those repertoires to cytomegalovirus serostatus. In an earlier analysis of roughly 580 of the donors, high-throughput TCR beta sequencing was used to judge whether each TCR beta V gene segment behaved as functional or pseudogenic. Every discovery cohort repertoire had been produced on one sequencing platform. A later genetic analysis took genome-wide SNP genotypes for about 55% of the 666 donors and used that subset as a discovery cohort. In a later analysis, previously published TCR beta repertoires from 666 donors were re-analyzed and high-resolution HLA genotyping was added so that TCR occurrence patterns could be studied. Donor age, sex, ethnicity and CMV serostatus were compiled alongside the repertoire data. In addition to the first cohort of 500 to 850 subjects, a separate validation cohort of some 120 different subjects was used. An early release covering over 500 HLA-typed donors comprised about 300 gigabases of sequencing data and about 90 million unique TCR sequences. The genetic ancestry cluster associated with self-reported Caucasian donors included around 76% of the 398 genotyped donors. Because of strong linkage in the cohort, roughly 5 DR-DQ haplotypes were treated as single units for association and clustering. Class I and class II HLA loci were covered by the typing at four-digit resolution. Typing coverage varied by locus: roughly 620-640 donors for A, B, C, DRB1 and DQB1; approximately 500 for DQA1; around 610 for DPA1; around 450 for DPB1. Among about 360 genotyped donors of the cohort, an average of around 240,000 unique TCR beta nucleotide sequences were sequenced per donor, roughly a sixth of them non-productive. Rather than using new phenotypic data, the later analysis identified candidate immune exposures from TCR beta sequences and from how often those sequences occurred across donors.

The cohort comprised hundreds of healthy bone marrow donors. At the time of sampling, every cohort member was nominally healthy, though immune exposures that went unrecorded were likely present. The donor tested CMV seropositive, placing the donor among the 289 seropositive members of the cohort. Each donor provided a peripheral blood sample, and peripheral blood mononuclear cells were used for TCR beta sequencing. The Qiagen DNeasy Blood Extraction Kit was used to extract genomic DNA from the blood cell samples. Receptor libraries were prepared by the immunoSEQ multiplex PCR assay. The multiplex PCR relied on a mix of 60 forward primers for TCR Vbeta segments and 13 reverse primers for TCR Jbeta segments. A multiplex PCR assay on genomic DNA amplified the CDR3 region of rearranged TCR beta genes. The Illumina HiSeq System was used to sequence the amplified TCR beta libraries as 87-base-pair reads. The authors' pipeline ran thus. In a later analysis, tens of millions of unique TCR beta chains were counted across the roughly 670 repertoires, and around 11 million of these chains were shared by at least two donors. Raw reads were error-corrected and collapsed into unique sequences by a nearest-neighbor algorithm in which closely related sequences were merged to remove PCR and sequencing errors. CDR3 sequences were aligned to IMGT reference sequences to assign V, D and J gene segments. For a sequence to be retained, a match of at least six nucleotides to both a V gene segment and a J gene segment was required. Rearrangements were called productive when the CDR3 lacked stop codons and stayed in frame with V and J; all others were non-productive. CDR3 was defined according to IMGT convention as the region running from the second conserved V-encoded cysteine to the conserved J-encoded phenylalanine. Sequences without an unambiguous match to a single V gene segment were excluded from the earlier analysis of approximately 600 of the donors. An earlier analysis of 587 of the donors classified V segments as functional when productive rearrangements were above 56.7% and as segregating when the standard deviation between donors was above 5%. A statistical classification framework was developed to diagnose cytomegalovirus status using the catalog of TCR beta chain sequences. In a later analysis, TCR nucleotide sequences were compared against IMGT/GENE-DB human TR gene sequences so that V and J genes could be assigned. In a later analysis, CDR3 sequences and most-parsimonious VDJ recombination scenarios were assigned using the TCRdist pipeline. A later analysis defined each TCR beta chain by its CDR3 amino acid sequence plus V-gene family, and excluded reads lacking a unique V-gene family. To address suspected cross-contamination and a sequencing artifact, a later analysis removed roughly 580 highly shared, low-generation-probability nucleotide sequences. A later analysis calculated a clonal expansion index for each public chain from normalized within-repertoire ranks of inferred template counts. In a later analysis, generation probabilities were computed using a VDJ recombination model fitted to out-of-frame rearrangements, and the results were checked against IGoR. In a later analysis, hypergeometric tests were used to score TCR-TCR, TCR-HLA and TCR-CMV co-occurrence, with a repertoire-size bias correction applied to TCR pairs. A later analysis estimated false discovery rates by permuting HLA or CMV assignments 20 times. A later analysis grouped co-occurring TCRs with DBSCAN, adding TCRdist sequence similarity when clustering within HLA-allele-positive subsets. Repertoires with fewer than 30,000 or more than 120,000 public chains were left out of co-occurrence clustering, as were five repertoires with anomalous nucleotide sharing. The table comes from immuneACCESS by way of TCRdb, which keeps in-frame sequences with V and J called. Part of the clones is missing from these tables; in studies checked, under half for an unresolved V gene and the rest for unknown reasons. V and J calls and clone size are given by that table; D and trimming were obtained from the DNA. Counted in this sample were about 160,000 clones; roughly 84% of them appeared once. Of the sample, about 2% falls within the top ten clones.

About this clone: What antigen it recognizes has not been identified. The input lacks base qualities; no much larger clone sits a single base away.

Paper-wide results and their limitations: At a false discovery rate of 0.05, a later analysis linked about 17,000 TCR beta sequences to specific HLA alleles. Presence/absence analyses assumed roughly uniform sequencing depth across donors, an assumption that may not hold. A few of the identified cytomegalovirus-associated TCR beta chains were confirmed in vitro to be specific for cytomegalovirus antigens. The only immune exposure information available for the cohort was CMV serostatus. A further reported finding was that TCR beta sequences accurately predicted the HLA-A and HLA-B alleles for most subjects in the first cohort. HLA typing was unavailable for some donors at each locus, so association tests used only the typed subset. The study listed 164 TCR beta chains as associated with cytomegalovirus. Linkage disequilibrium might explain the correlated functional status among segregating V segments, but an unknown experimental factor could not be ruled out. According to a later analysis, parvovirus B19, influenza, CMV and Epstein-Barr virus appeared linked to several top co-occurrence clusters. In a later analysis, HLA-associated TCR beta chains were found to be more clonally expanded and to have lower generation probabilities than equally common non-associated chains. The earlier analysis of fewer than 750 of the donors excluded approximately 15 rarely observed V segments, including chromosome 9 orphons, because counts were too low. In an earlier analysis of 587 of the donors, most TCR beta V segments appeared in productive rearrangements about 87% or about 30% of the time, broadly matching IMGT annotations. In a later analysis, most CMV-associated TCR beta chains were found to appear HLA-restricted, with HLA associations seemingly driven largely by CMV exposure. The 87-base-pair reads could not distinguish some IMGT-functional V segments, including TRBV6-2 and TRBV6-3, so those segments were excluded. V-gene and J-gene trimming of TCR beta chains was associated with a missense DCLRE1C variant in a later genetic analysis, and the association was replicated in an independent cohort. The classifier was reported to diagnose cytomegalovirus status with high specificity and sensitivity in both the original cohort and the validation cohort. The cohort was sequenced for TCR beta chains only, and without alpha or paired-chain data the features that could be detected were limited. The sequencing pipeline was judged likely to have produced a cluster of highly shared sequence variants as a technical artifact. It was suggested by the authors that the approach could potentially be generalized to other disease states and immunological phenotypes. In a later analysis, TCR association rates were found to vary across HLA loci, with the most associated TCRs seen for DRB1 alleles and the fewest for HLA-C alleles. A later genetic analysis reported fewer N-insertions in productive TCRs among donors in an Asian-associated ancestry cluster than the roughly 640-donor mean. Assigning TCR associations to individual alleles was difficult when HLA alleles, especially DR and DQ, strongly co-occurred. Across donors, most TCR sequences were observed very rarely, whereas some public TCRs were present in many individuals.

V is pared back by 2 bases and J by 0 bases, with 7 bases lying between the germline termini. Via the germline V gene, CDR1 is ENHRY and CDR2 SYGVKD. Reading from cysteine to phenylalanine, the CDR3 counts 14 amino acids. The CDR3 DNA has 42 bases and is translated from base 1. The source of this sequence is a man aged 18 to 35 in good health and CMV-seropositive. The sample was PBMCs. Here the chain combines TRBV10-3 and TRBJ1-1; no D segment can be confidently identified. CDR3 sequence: CAISEGQLNTEAFF. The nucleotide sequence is TGTGCCATCAGTGAGGGGCAGTTGAACACTGAAGCTTTCTTT.